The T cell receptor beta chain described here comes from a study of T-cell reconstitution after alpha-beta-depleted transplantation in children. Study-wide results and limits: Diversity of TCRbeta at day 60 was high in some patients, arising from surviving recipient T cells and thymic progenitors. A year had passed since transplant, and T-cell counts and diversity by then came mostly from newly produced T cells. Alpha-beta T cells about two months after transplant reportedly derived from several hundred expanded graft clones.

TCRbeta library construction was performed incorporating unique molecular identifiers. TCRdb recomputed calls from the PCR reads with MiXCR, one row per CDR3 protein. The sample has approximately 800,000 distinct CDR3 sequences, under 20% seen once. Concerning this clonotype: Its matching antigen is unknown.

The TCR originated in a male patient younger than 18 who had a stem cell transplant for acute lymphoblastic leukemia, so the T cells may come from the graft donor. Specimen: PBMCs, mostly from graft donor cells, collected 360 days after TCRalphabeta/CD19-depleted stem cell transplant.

The CDR3 nucleotides read TGCAGCGTTCTAGCGGCCTCCTACAATGAGCAGTTCTTC. Its translation: CSVLAASYNEQFF. V is TRBV29-1 and J is TRBJ2-1; 7 bases align to TRBD2. From germline, CDR1 is SQVTM and CDR2 ANQGSEA. The ends lost 5 bases at V and 0 bases at J; junction bases unmatched: 1. The CDR3 loop spans 13 amino acids.